These T cell receptor beta chains were read from a single sample in a study of blood T cell repertoires in COVID-19. The data were produced by immunoSEQ multiplex PCR, yet TCRdb's version contains in-frame clones alone and is incomplete. The table has roughly 170,000 clones, around nine tenths seen once. Sequencing was performed on peripheral blood. These receptors originate from a woman aged 70-85 years with COVID-19, enrolled during active disease. The CDR3 runs from the conserved cysteine through the conserved F or W. The D gene is left open where the match is weak.

v_call: TRBV19; cdr3_length: 11; j_call: TRBJ2-7; d_call: NA; cdr3_aa: CASSIESEQYF
v_call: TRBV7-8; cdr3_length: 12; j_call: TRBJ2-1; d_call: TRBD2; cdr3_aa: CASSLAGEGLFF
v_call: TRBV10-3; cdr3_length: 13; j_call: TRBJ1-1; d_call: NA; cdr3_aa: CAITRGTDTEAFF
v_call: TRBV5-1; cdr3_length: 17; j_call: TRBJ2-1; d_call: NA; cdr3_aa: CASSLALTRDLVHEQFF
v_call: TRBV5-4; cdr3_length: 15; j_call: TRBJ1-1; d_call: TRBD1; cdr3_aa: CASSFPTGGNTEAFF
v_call: TRBV10-3; cdr3_length: 14; j_call: TRBJ1-5; d_call: NA; cdr3_aa: CAISEGSGNQPQHF
v_call: TRBV5-6; cdr3_length: 17; j_call: TRBJ1-3; d_call: NA; cdr3_aa: CASSLFGGEISGNTIYF
v_call: TRBV7-2; cdr3_length: 16; j_call: TRBJ2-7; d_call: TRBD1; cdr3_aa: CASSPSTRTGGYEQYF
v_call: TRBV3-1/TRBV3-2; cdr3_length: 15; j_call: TRBJ1-1; d_call: NA; cdr3_aa: CASSQDLSPESEAFF
v_call: TRBV9; cdr3_length: 13; j_call: TRBJ1-1; d_call: NA; cdr3_aa: CASMPEGGTEAFF
v_call: TRBV9; cdr3_length: 15; j_call: TRBJ1-2; d_call: TRBD1; cdr3_aa: CASSGTGTGGYGYTF
v_call: TRBV7-2; cdr3_length: 13; j_call: TRBJ1-2; d_call: NA; cdr3_aa: CASSSSGGYGYTF
v_call: TRBV7-2; cdr3_length: 14; j_call: TRBJ1-2; d_call: TRBD1; cdr3_aa: CASSSRTGWYGYTF
v_call: TRBV28; cdr3_length: 17; j_call: TRBJ2-7; d_call: TRBD2; cdr3_aa: CASTKTPSGSKDYEQYF
v_call: TRBV28; cdr3_length: 13; j_call: TRBJ1-1; d_call: NA; cdr3_aa: CASSPQWGAEAFF
v_call: TRBV5-1; cdr3_length: 14; j_call: TRBJ2-1; d_call: TRBD2; cdr3_aa: CASTAGTTSNEQFF
v_call: TRBV20-1; cdr3_length: 13; j_call: TRBJ2-7; d_call: TRBD2; cdr3_aa: CSASRAGKYEQYF
v_call: TRBV2; cdr3_length: 15; j_call: TRBJ2-3; d_call: TRBD1; cdr3_aa: CASSPDRGRTDTQYF
v_call: TRBV2; cdr3_length: 14; j_call: TRBJ1-5; d_call: NA; cdr3_aa: CASSEQGKQQPQHF
v_call: TRBV11-3; cdr3_length: 15; j_call: TRBJ1-1; d_call: TRBD1; cdr3_aa: CASSLGDRMNTEAFF
v_call: TRBV28; cdr3_length: 15; j_call: TRBJ2-4; d_call: TRBD2; cdr3_aa: CASMPGGASKNIQYF
v_call: TRBV29-1; cdr3_length: 14; j_call: TRBJ2-4; d_call: NA; cdr3_aa: CSVEEDWGRSIQYF
v_call: TRBV5-1; cdr3_length: 11; j_call: TRBJ2-7; d_call: NA; cdr3_aa: CASSSAQEQYF
v_call: TRBV6-5; cdr3_length: 15; j_call: TRBJ2-1; d_call: NA; cdr3_aa: CASSTRGEGRNEQFF
v_call: TRBV7-8; cdr3_length: 13; j_call: TRBJ1-2; d_call: NA; cdr3_aa: CASSSQVFYGYTF
v_call: TRBV7-8; cdr3_length: 13; j_call: TRBJ2-7; d_call: NA; cdr3_aa: CASSLRRDYEQYF
v_call: TRBV28; cdr3_length: 18; j_call: TRBJ2-6; d_call: TRBD2; cdr3_aa: CASSPTSGYVSGANVLTF
v_call: TRBV1; cdr3_length: 19; j_call: TRBJ1-2; d_call: NA; cdr3_aa: CTSSETRQASLPANYGYTF
v_call: TRBV7-3; cdr3_length: 14; j_call: TRBJ2-3; d_call: NA; cdr3_aa: CASSSRGSTDTQYF
v_call: TRBV5-1; cdr3_length: 16; j_call: TRBJ2-1; d_call: TRBD1; cdr3_aa: CASSFFGTGPYNEQFF
v_call: TRBV14; cdr3_length: 13; j_call: TRBJ2-1; d_call: NA; cdr3_aa: CASSQPPGNEQFF
v_call: TRBV19; cdr3_length: 14; j_call: TRBJ1-5; d_call: TRBD1; cdr3_aa: CASSATGGQEPQHF
v_call: TRBV27; cdr3_length: 13; j_call: TRBJ1-4; d_call: NA; cdr3_aa: CASRSKPYEKLFF
v_call: TRBV6-5; cdr3_length: 13; j_call: TRBJ2-7; d_call: TRBD1; cdr3_aa: CASTDRGVLEQYF
v_call: TRBV11-3; cdr3_length: 14; j_call: TRBJ2-3; d_call: TRBD2; cdr3_aa: CASSLTGTSLIKYF
v_call: TRBV12-3/TRBV12-4; cdr3_length: 12; j_call: TRBJ2-3; d_call: NA; cdr3_aa: CASSSSSDTQYF
v_call: TRBV6-4; cdr3_length: 17; j_call: TRBJ1-1; d_call: NA; cdr3_aa: CASRAGQLGREKPEAFF
v_call: TRBV5-1; cdr3_length: 14; j_call: TRBJ2-3; d_call: NA; cdr3_aa: CASSLWTSTDTQYF
v_call: TRBV30; cdr3_length: 13; j_call: TRBJ1-5; d_call: TRBD1; cdr3_aa: CAWSGDRGQPQHF
v_call: TRBV6-6; cdr3_length: 14; j_call: TRBJ1-1; d_call: TRBD1; cdr3_aa: CASSPGQGLSEAFF
v_call: TRBV24-1; cdr3_length: 13; j_call: TRBJ2-7; d_call: TRBD2; cdr3_aa: CATSAAGGNEQYF
v_call: TRBV4-2; cdr3_length: 17; j_call: TRBJ1-2; d_call: NA; cdr3_aa: CASSQEGGGPYFYGYTF
v_call: TRBV20-1; cdr3_length: 14; j_call: TRBJ1-4; d_call: NA; cdr3_aa: CSASQAGVEEKLFF
v_call: TRBV24-1; cdr3_length: 11; j_call: TRBJ2-4; d_call: NA; cdr3_aa: CATMAENIQYF
v_call: TRBV6-5; cdr3_length: 15; j_call: TRBJ1-5; d_call: NA; cdr3_aa: CASSYSRVQGQPQHF
v_call: TRBV19; cdr3_length: 14; j_call: TRBJ1-1; d_call: NA; cdr3_aa: CASSPPRWNTEAFF
v_call: TRBV20-1; cdr3_length: 11; j_call: TRBJ1-2; d_call: NA; cdr3_aa: CSASEGVGYTF
v_call: TRBV29-1; cdr3_length: 14; j_call: TRBJ2-7; d_call: TRBD2; cdr3_aa: CSDRTLAESYEQYF
v_call: TRBV9; cdr3_length: 17; j_call: TRBJ2-3; d_call: TRBD1; cdr3_aa: CASSPFGQGVSTDTQYF
v_call: TRBV6-1; cdr3_length: 14; j_call: TRBJ1-1; d_call: NA; cdr3_aa: CASSEPGLNTEAFF
v_call: TRBV12-3/TRBV12-4; cdr3_length: 12; j_call: TRBJ1-5; d_call: NA; cdr3_aa: CASSPGNQPQHF
v_call: TRBV15; cdr3_length: 14; j_call: TRBJ1-1; d_call: TRBD1; cdr3_aa: CATSRGQGYTEAFF
v_call: TRBV2; cdr3_length: 15; j_call: TRBJ1-5; d_call: TRBD1; cdr3_aa: CASSDDRVTNQPQHF
v_call: TRBV28; cdr3_length: 12; j_call: TRBJ1-6; d_call: NA; cdr3_aa: CASSLQGSPLHF
v_call: TRBV28; cdr3_length: 13; j_call: TRBJ1-1; d_call: TRBD1; cdr3_aa: CASILVTGGEAFF
v_call: TRBV6-5; cdr3_length: 13; j_call: TRBJ1-2; d_call: NA; cdr3_aa: CASSYSWGVGYTF
v_call: TRBV3-1/TRBV3-2; cdr3_length: 12; j_call: TRBJ1-2; d_call: TRBD1; cdr3_aa: CARGTALNGYTF